The clone carrying this TCR beta chain was recorded at least ten times. Antigen: not known. The sample originates from a study of breast tumors, draining lymph nodes, adjacent tissues. Axillary draining lymph nodes of breast cancer patients supplied the node samples. Trimming shortened V by 0 bases and J by 3 bases, and 24 bases separated the two germline ends. Germline V gene lookup returns CDR1 DFQATT and CDR2 SNEGSKA (reference sequence). This CDR3 is built from 18 residues. Study-level results: Compared with basal-like, luminal-like tumors shared significantly more repertoire with nontumor tissue. That most tumor T cells come from lymph nodes remained unproven. Data fit most tumor T cells coming from lymph node, expanding in tumor. Tumors had less TCR diversity than lymph nodes, more than nontumor tissue.

TCRdb fed the multiplex PCR reads into MiXCR, producing one record per CDR3 protein. The repertoire consists of around 140,000 distinct CDR3 sequences, with 20% to 25% occurring once and the leading ten covering 2.5% to 3%. This receptor was identified in a female donor with breast cancer. Some clones in this sample may be carry-over from other donors' samples. The source material was axillary lymph node tissue. V and J are TRBV20-1 and TRBJ2-7; the D gene is possibly TRBD2 (6 bases). The CDR3 loop is CSARDYGRGSTVGYEQYF. CDR3 DNA: TGCAGTGCTAGAGATTATGGTCGGGGGTCTACAGTGGGCTACGAGCAGTACTTC.